This TCR beta chain was found in a study of CXCR3-negative and CXCR3-positive naive CD8 T cells. Looking at the study overall: Total TRB output reached 120 million to 150 million reads, about 1.5 +/- 0.3 million per library.

As for this clonotype: The target antigen is unknown.

Naive cells were sorted as CD45RO-, CCR7+, CD27+ and CD95-. Broader study findings: TRB CDR3s were more hydrophobic in CXCR3-positive than in CXCR3-negative naive cells. The TRBV-TRBJ usage of naive CXCR3-negative and CXCR3-positive cells was similar, but that of memory cells differed. Memory CD8+ cells showed much lower diversity, while both naive subsets were comparably high.

It was by 5' RACE with UMI labels that the TRB cDNA libraries were prepared. TCRdb re-analyzed the 5' RACE reads; it lists each CDR3 protein once, without DNA. The specimen's table records about 150,000 distinct CDR3 sequences. The CDR3 is made up of 15 amino acids. The J gene is TRBJ2-7, the V gene TRBV23-1; the TRBD1 assignment by TCRdb is unverifiable without DNA. TRBV23-1 has ORF status, its function being uncertain. The TCR sequence derives from a human donor in good health. Some clones in this sample may be carry-over from other donors' samples. Sample: naive CXCR3+ CD8+ T cells from blood. The subset was: CD45RO-CCR7+CD27+CD95- naive CD8+ T cells expressing CXCR3 (TNR3+). The CDR3 here is CASSHPREFENEQFF.